This TCR beta chain was sequenced in a study of blood T cells in healthy people across ages. The second PCR ran about 6 to 12 cycles with a sample-barcoded 5' primer and J-beta primers. TCRdb redid the calling of the 5' RACE reads with MiXCR, one entry per CDR3 protein. The table lists 1,100,000 or so distinct CDR3 sequences, less than 50% of them singletons, with approximately 20% in the top ten. V lost 5 bases to trimming and J lost 6 bases, with 6 bases between them. There are 11 residues in the CDR3. Germline CDR1 reads MNHEY; CDR2 reads SVGAGI. This clonotype was observed a handful of times. The V and J genes are TRBV6-5 and TRBJ2-3; D is uncertain. The sequenced sample was blood. This receptor was taken from a woman aged 60 to 75 in good health. The CDR3 DNA reads TGTGCCAGCAGTCATAAGGATACGCAGTATTTT. The encoded protein is CASSHKDTQYF.